One sample yielded the 18 T cell receptor beta chains listed below, sequenced in a study of T-cell memory formation after mild COVID-19. TCRdb recomputed calls from the 5' RACE reads with MiXCR, one row per CDR3 protein. The repertoire holds roughly 510,000 distinct CDR3 sequences, with about 18% as singletons. Sequencing input: PBMCs or a T cell subset sorted from them (not recorded which). The receptors were gathered from an adult woman who had mild COVID-19 (a few samples of this study predate the infection). Cell type and time point are not known.

The chain couples TRBV4-2 to TRBJ2-3; D is possibly TRBD1 (6 bases). Between the trimmed V and J ends, which lost 8 bases and 2 bases, there was a span of 14 bases. Per germline, CDR1 LGHNA and CDR2 YNFKEQ. The CDR3 is 14 amino acids. CDR3 nucleotide sequence: TGTGCCAGCCGGATAAGGACAGCCACAGATACGCAGTATTTT. Translating gives CASRIRTATDTQYF.

CDR3 sequence reads: CASSRQGPGNIQYF. CDR3 nucleotides: TGTGCCAGCAGCCGACAGGGGCCGGGGAACATTCAGTACTTC. The chain uses TRBV5-6 and TRBJ2-4; the match to TRBD1 covers 8 bases. V was pared by 4 bases and J by 7 bases, with 7 bases of the junction left unmatched. Germline values: CDR1 SGHDT, CDR2 YYEEEE. This CDR3 region has 14 residues.

This clonotype has only a few counts. The V and J genes are TRBV4-1 and TRBJ2-7; 9 bases are a match to TRBD2. CDR3 length equals 15 residues. Trimming cost V 4 bases and J 2 bases; bases outside gene matches: 6. Germline CDR1 is MGHRA and CDR2 is YSYEKL. The CDR3 loop reads CASSRQASGTYEQYF. CDR3 coding DNA: TGCGCCAGCAGCCGGCAGGCTAGCGGGACCTACGAGCAGTACTTC.

This clonotype was counted between two and nine times. The chain has TRBV9 and TRBJ1-2; D remains ambiguous. V was clipped by 0 bases and J by 6 bases, with 12 bases between them. CDR1 and CDR2 from the germline V gene are SGDLS and YYNGEE. This CDR3 spans 14 amino acids. The CDR3 DNA reads TGTGCCAGCAGCGTAGCCGGGCAGGATAATGGCTACACCTTC. Encoded protein: CASSVAGQDNGYTF.

The CDR3 coding sequence is TGCAGTGCTACCCCGGGACGACGGTCCGGGGAGCTGTTTTTT. Its translation is CSATPGRRSGELFF. The V gene is TRBV20-1, the J gene TRBJ2-2; D assignment may be TRBD1 or TRBD2 (5 bases each). CDR3 size: 14 residues. The germline V gene encodes CDR1 DFQATT and CDR2 SNEGSKA (reference sequence). The V end was cut by 4 bases, the J end by 6 bases, with 15 bases between.

This clonotype has only a few counts. V gene TRBV7-3 combines with J gene TRBJ2-3; 7 bases align to TRBD2. The CDR3 totals 15 residues. CDR1 is SGHTA, CDR2 FQGTGA, per germline. J gave up 4 bases and V 3 bases, and 7 bases lay outside the gene matches. CDR3 residues: CASSFVGGVADTQYF. The CDR3 bases are TGTGCCAGCAGCTTTGTGGGAGGGGTCGCAGATACGCAGTATTTT.

This clonotype was seen a few times. This chain uses TRBV3-1 with TRBJ2-2; D may be TRBD2 (6 bases). CDR3 length equals 14 residues. V was trimmed by 2 bases and J by 4 bases, leaving 8 bases between them. Germline CDR1 and CDR2: LGHDT and YNNKEL (reference sequence). CDR3 sequence reads: CASSQLGSTGELFF. For the CDR3, the DNA is TGTGCCAGCAGCCAACTCGGGAGCACCGGGGAGCTGTTTTTT. The variable domain in full, with the rest retrieved from reference TRBV3-1 and TRBJ2-2, is DTAVSQTPKYLVTQMGNDKSIKCEQNLGHDTMYWYKQDSKKFLKIMFSYNNKELIINETVPNRFSPKSPDKAHLNLHINSLELGDSAVYFCASSQLGSTGELFFGEGSRLTVL.

At least ten counts were recorded for this clonotype. This chain uses TRBV5-1 with TRBJ2-2; perhaps TRBD2 as D (6 bases). CDR3 size: 15 residues. Germline V CDR1 and CDR2: SGHRS, YFSETQ. V dropped 0 bases and J dropped 4 bases, with 10 bases sitting between them. CDR3 sequence reads: CASSLGLGATGELFF. DNA of the CDR3: TGCGCCAGCAGCTTGGGACTAGGGGCCACCGGGGAGCTGTTTTTT. The whole variable domain, filled in from reference TRBV5-1 and TRBJ2-2, reads KAGVTQTPRYLIKTRGQQVTLSCSPISGHRSVSWYQQTPGQGLQFLFEYFSETQRNKGNFPGRFSGRQFSNSRSEMNVSTLELGDSALYLCASSLGLGATGELFFGEGSRLTVL.

This clonotype came up a few times. In nucleotides, the CDR3 is TGTGCCAGCAGTTACGGGAGCGTTTACGAGCAGTACTTC. Its protein is CASSYGSVYEQYF. This chain connects TRBV6-5 to TRBJ2-7, with D possibly matching TRBD2 (5 bases). The ends were cut back, 2 bases at V and 4 bases at J, with 9 bases in the middle. Per germline, CDR1 MNHEY and CDR2 SVGAGI. The length of the CDR3 is 13 residues.

The CDR3 protein is CASSDFIGGGPDTQYF. In nucleotides, the CDR3 is TGTGCCAGCAGTGACTTTATTGGGGGAGGGCCAGATACGCAGTATTTT. The chain is built from TRBV6-4 and TRBJ2-3, with 7 bases that match TRBD2. V lost 1 base to trimming and J lost 4 bases; unmatched junction nucleotides: 8. Germline V gives CDR1 MRHNA, CDR2 SNTAGT. The CDR3 is 16 residues long.

This clonotype was seen only a few times. The rearrangement links TRBV3-1 to TRBJ2-3; D might be TRBD2 (5 bases). In germline, CDR1 is LGHDT, CDR2 YNNKEL (reference sequence). The CDR3 consists of 14 residues. V lost 4 bases and J 5 bases, leaving 13 bases between the germline ends. CDR3 region: CASSLALARDTQYF. In nucleotides, the CDR3 is TGTGCCAGCAGCCTCGCGCTAGCTCGAGATACGCAGTATTTT.

This chain links TRBV5-5 with TRBJ1-1, with D tentatively TRBD1 (5 bases). Trimming stripped 6 bases from V and 2 bases from J, with 11 bases between. CDR1 and CDR2 (germline): SGHKS, YYEKEE (reference sequence). CDR3 length: 13 residues. In DNA form, the CDR3 reads TGTGCCAGCATGTACGGGGGTAACACTGAAGCTTTCTTT. Protein: CASMYGGNTEAFF.

CDR3: CASSPNQPGTKETQYF. In DNA, the CDR3 is TGTGCCAGCTCGCCAAATCAGCCGGGAACTAAAGAGACCCAGTACTTC. The rearrangement uses TRBV18 and TRBJ2-5, with TRBD2 as a possible D gene (5 bases). V lost 6 bases to trimming and J lost 3 bases, with 20 bases between them. Germline CDR1 reads KGHSH; CDR2 reads LQKENI. The CDR3 contains 16 residues.

This clonotype was seen a few times. The chain employs TRBV3-1 and TRBJ2-7, with D perhaps TRBD1 (5 bases). Trimming removed 0 bases at V and 3 bases at J, with 9 bases between. The CDR3 covers 14 residues. The germline gives CDR1 LGHDT, CDR2 YNNKEL (reference sequence). The DNA of the CDR3 is TGTGCCAGCAGCCAAGATGTAGGGGTCTACGAGCAGTACTTC. It is translated as CASSQDVGVYEQYF.

This rearrangement joins TRBV7-8 to TRBJ2-5; tentatively, D is TRBD2 (5 bases). CDR3 length: 13 amino acids. V was cut by 5 bases and J by 3 bases, with 10 bases left in between. CDR1 and CDR2 from the germline V gene are SGHVS and FQNEAQ. Written as DNA, the CDR3 is TGTGCCAGCAGCGTAAGAGGGAAAGAGACCCAGTACTTC. It codes for CASSVRGKETQYF.

This clonotype turned up a few times. CDR3 nucleotides: TGTGCCAGCAGCCAAGGTCGCCGCACCGGGGAGCTGTTTTTT. It encodes CASSQGRRTGELFF. V usage is TRBV4-2 and J usage is TRBJ2-2, with D unresolved. Trimming removed 1 base at V and 4 bases at J, with 7 bases between. The germline V gene has CDR1 LGHNA and CDR2 YNFKEQ. The CDR3 runs to 14 residues.

This clonotype was counted at least ten times. This chain uses TRBV9 with TRBJ2-1; D is perhaps TRBD2 (5 bases). CDR1 and CDR2 (germline): SGDLS, YYNGEE. Trimming cost V 4 bases and J 6 bases, with 14 bases left between them. This CDR3 spans 14 amino acids. CDR3 residues: CASSPQRSANEQFF. Here the CDR3 DNA reads TGTGCCAGCAGCCCTCAGCGGTCCGCCAATGAGCAGTTCTTC.

The chain carries TRBV4-2 and TRBJ2-7; 11 positions match TRBD2. Germline lookup yields CDR1 LGHNA and CDR2 YNFKEQ. Trimming took 4 bases from V and 3 from J; bases not matched to a gene: 17. The CDR3 runs to 19 residues. As DNA, the CDR3 is TGTGCCAGCAGCCCAAAGACTAGCGGGGTCCTAGACTGGGACTACGAGCAGTACTTC. Translated: CASSPKTSGVLDWDYEQYF.